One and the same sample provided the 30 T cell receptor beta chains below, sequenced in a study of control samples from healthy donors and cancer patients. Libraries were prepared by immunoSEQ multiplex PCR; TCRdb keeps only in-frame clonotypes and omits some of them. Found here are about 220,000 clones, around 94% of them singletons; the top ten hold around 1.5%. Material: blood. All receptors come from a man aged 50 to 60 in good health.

CDR3 sequence: CASSWVRGLGGYTF. The CDR3 DNA follows: TGTGCCAGCAGTTGGGTCAGGGGGCTTGGTGGCTACACCTTC. V and J are TRBV6-5 and TRBJ1-2, with 8 bases that match TRBD1. The CDR3 is 14 residues long. CDR1 MNHEY and CDR2 SVGAGI come from the germline V gene. V lost 4 bases and J lost 7; bases outside the gene matches: 8.

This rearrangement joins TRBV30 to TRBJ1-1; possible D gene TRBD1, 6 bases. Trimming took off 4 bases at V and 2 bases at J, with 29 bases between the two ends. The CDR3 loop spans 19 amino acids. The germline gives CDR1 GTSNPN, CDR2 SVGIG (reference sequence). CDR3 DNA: TGTGCCTGGACTAGACTGAGGGGGGTTAGCAAGCTTCCAAACACTGAAGCTTTCTTT. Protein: CAWTRLRGVSKLPNTEAFF.

The CDR3 DNA follows: TGTGCCAGCAGCTTAAGTTTGGTGAACACTGAAGCTTTCTTT. Protein product: CASSLSLVNTEAFF. The chain joins TRBV7-9 to TRBJ1-1; D unclear. CDR1 is SEHNR and CDR2 is FQNEAQ in the germline V gene (reference sequence). This CDR3 has 14 residues. Trimming took off 2 bases at V and 0 bases at J, with 7 bases between the two ends.

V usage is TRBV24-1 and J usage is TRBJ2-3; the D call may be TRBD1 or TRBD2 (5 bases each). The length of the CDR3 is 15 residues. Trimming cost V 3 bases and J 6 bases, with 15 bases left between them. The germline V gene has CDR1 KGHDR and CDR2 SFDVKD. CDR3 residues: CATSDVRRERDTQYF. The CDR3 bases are TGTGCCACCAGTGATGTTCGCAGGGAGAGGGATACGCAGTATTTT.

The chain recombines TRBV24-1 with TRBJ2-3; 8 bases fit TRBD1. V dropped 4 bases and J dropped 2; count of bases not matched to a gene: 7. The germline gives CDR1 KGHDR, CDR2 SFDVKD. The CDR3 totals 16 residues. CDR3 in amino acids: CATSDRGQGFTDTQYF. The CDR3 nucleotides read TGTGCCACCAGTGACCGTGGACAGGGATTCACAGATACGCAGTATTTT.

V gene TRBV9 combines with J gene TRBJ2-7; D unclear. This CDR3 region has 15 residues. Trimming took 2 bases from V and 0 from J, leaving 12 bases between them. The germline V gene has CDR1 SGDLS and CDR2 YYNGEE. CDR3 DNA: TGTGCCAGCAGCGTTGAAGGGCAGCCCTCCTACGAGCAGTACTTC. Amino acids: CASSVEGQPSYEQYF.

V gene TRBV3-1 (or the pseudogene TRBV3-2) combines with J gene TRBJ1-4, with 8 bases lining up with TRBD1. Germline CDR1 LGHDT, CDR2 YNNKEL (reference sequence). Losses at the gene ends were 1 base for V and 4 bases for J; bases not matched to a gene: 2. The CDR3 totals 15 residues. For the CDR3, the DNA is TGTGCCAGCAGCCAAGGGGACAGGCTTAATGAAAAACTGTTTTTT. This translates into CASSQGDRLNEKLFF.

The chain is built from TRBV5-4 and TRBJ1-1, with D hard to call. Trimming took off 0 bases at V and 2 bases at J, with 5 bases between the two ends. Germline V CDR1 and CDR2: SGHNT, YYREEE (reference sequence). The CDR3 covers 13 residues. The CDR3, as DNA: TGTGCCAGCAGCTTGGCCGAAAACACTGAAGCTTTCTTT. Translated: CASSLAENTEAFF.

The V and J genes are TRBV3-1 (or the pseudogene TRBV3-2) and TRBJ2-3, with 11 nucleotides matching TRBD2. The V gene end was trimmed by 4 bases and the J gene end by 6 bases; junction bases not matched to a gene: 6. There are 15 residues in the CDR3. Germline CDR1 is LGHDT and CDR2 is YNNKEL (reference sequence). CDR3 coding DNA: TGTGCCAGCAGCCGCTCTAGCGGGGGGTCGGATACGCAGTATTTT. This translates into CASSRSSGGSDTQYF.

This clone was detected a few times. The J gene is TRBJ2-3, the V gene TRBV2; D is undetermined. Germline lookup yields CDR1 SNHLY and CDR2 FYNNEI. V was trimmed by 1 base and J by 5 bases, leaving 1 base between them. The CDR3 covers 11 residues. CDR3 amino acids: CASSEEDTQYF. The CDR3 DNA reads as TGTGCCAGCAGTGAAGAAGATACGCAGTATTTT.

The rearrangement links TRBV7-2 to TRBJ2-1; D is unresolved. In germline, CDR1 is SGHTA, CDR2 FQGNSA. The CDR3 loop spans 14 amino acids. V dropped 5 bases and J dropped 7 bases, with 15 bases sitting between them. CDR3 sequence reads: CASSPVLGTNEQFF. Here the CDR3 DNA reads TGTGCCAGCAGCCCGGTACTGGGTACAAATGAGCAGTTCTTC.

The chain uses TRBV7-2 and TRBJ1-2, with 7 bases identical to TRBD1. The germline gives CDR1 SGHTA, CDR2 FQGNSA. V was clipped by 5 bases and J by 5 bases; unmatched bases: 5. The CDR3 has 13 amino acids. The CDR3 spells CASSLGTEYGYTF. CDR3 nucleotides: TGTGCCAGCAGCCTCGGGACAGAATATGGCTACACCTTC.

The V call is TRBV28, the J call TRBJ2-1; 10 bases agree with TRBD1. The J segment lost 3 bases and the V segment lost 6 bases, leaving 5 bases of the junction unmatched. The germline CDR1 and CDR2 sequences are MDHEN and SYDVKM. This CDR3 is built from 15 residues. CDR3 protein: CASRGGQGGYNEQFF. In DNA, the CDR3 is TGTGCCAGCAGGGGAGGACAGGGGGGCTACAATGAGCAGTTCTTC.

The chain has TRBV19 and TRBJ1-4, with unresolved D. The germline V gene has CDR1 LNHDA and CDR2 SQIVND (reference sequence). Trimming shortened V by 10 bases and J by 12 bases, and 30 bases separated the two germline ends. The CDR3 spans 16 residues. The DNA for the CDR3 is TGTGCCACCAGTAACTCCAGGACCCCCGAAGCCGGGGAACTGTTTTTT. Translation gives CATSNSRTPEAGELFF.

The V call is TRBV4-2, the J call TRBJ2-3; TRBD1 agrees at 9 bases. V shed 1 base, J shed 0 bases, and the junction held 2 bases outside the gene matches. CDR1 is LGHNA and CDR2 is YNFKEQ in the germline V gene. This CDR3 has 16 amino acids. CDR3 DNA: TGTGCCAGCAGCCAAGGGACAGGGGCGAGCACAGATACGCAGTATTTT. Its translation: CASSQGTGASTDTQYF.

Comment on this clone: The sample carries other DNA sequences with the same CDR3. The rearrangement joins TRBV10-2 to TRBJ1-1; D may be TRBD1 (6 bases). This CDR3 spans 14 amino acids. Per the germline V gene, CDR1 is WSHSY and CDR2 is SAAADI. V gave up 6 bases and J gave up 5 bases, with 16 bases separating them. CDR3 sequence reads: CASRTLSQGTEAFF. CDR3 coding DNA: TGCGCCAGCAGGACCTTATCGCAGGGGACTGAAGCTTTCTTT.

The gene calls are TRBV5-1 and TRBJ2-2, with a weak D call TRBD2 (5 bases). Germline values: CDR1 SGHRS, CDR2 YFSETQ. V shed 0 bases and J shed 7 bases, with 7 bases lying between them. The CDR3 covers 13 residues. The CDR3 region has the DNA TGCGCCAGCAGCTTGGAAGGACTCGGGGAGCTGTTTTTT. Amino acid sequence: CASSLEGLGELFF.

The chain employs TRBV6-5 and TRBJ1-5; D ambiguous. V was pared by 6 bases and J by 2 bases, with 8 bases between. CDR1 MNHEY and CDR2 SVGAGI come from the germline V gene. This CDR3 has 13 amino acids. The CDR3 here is CASRQYGNQPQHF. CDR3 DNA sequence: TGTGCCAGCAGGCAGTATGGCAATCAGCCCCAGCATTTT.

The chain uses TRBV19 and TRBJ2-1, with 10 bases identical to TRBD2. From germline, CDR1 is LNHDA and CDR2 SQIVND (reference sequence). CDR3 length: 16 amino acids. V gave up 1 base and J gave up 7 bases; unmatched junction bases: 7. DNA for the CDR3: TGTGCCAGTAGTATAGTTCCAGCGGGGGGGCGTAATGAGCAGTTCTTC. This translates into CASSIVPAGGRNEQFF.

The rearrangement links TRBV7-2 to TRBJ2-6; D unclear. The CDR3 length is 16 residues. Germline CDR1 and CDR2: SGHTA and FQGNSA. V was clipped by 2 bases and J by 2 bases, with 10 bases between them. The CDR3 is CASSLKVTPGANVLTF. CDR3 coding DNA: TGTGCCAGCAGCTTAAAAGTTACCCCTGGGGCCAACGTCCTGACTTTC.

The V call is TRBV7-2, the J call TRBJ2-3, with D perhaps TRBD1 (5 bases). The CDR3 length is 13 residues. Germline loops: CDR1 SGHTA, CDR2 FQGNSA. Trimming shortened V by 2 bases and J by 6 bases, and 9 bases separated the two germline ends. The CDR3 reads CASSLQGADTQYF. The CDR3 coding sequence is TGTGCCAGCAGCTTACAAGGGGCTGATACGCAGTATTTT.

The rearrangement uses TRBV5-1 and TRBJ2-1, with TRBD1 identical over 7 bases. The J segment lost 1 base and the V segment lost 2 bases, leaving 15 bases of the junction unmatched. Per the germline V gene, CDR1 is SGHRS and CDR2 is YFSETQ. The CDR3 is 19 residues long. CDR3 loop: CASSLTGQSYLSSYNEQFF. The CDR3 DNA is TGCGCCAGCAGCTTAACGGGACAGTCATATCTAAGTTCCTACAATGAGCAGTTCTTC.

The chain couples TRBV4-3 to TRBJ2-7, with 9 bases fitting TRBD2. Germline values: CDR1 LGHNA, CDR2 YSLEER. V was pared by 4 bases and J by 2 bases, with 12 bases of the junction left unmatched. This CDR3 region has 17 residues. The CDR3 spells CASSLSPVAGAAYEQYF. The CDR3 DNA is TGCGCCAGCAGCCTCTCCCCAGTAGCGGGGGCTGCCTACGAGCAGTACTTC.

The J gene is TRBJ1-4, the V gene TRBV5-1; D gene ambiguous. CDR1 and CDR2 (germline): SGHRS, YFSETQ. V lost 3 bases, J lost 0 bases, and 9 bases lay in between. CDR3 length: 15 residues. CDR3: CASSSGPSTNEKLFF. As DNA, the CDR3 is TGCGCCAGCAGCTCCGGCCCTTCAACTAATGAAAAACTGTTTTTT.

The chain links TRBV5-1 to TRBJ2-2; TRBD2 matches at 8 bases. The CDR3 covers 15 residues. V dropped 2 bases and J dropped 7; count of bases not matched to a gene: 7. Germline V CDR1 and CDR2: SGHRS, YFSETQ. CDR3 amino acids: CASSFRAGVIGELFF. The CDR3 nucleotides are TGCGCCAGCAGCTTCCGAGCGGGGGTAATCGGGGAGCTGTTTTTT.

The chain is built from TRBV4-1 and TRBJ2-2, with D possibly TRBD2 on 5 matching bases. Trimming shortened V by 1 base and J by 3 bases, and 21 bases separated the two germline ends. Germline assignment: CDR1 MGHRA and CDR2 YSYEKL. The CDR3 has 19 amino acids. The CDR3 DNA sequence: TGCGCCAGCAGCCAAGTGCGGACCCTCGGGGTATTCTACACCGGGGAGCTGTTTTTT. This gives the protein CASSQVRTLGVFYTGELFF.

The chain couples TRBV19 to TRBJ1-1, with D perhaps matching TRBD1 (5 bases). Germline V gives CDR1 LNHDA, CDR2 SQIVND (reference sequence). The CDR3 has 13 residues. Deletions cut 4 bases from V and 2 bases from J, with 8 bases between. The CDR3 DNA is TGTGCCAGTAGTAACGGGGGTAACACTGAAGCTTTCTTT. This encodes CASSNGGNTEAFF.

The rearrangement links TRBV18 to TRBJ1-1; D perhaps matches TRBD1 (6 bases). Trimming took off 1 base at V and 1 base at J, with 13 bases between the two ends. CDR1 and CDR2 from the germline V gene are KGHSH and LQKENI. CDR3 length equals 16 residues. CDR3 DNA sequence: TGTGCCAGCTCACCACTCCCCGGGACACAGAACACTGAAGCTTTCTTT. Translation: CASSPLPGTQNTEAFF.

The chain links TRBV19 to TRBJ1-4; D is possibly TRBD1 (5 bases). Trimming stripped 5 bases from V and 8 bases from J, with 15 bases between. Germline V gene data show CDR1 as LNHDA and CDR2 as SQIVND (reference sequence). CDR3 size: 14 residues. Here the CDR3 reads CASSSQGAGEKLFF. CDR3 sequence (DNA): TGTGCCAGTAGTTCGCAGGGTGCGGGAGAAAAACTGTTTTTT.

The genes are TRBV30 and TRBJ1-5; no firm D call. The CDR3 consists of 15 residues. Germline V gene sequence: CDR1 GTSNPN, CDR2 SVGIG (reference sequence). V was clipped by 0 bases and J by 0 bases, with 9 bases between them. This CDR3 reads CAWSVGAYSNQPQHF. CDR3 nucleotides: TGTGCCTGGAGTGTCGGAGCTTATAGCAATCAGCCCCAGCATTTT.